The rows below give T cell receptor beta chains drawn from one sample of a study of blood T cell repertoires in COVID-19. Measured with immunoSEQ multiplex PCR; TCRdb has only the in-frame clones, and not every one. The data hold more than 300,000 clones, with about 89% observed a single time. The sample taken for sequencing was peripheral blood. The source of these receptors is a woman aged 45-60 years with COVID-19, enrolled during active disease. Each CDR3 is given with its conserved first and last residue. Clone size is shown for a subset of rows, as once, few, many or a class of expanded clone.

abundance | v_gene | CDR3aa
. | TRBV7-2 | CASSLNPSGGRHEQFF
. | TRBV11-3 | CASSPGGAKNIQYF
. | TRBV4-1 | CASSQGTGSNQPQHF
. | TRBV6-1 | CASSESPTSLGAMANTF
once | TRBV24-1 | CATSGSDTNYGYTF
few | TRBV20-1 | CSASRWPSGRGYEQYF
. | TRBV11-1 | CASSFGQGVTEAFF
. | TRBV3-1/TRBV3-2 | CASSHQTSGSVTNEQFF
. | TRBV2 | CASGRTSGRALETQYF
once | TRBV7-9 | CASSFGKGMNTEAFF
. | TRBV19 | CASSIGPGLEAFF
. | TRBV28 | CASSLSEDRDYGYTF
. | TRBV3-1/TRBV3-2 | CASSQGLAGGRDTQYF
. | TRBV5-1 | CASSLESPNTGELFF
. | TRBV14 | CASSQEQTGGWAGANVLTF
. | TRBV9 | CASSAGYNSPLHF
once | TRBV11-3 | CASSLDSQETQYF
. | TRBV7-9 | CASSYSNQPQHF
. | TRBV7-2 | CASSRTGSGRVYEQFF
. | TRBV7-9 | CASSGQGANWGQYF
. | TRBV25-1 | CASIAGTGSYEQYF
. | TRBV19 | CASSIVTVDSNQPQHF
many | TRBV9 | CASSVVPAGGEAFF
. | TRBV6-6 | CASRDLLAFYNSPLHF
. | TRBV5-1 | CASSLQTGSREQYF
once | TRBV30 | CAWTGDRGFTDTQYF
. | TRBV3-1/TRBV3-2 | CASSPYGESGGYTF
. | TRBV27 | CASSPSTTRYSGRAEETQYF
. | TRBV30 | CAWTLRLQETQYF
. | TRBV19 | CASSIGRSRGPQHF
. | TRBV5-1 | CASSPRDSQVGFF
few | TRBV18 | CASSPVGGNTEAFF
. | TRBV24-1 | CATSDSLIAGLRETQYF
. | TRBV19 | CASSIQGQAHNEQFF
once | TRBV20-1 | CSASSLAGVGEQYF
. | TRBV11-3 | CASSRGRPPYNEQFF
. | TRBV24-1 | CATSDFGTGGVGETQYF